These T cell receptor beta chains were read from a single sample in a study of T cells in Graves' hyperthyroidism and ophthalmopathy. TCRdb reprocessed the multiplex PCR reads with MiXCR, giving one entry per CDR3 protein. The data show roughly 500,000 distinct CDR3 sequences, 46% seen once. The specimen sequenced was peripheral blood or thyroid tissue (not recorded which). These receptor sequences come from an adult woman with Graves' disease, either hyperthyroidism or ophthalmopathy (not recorded which). Each CDR3 is given with its conserved first and last residue. Fields, in order: D gene, J gene, V gene, clone size, CDR3 DNA, CDR3 protein. A D gene is named only where the DNA matches it firmly. Not all rows give a size; the values are once, few, many and, for expanded clones, a class.

d_call: .; j_call: TRBJ1-5; v_call: TRBV7-9; clone_size: many; cdr3_nt: TGTGCCAGCAGCCCAGGCGATCAGCCCCAGCATTTT; cdr3_aa: CASSPGDQPQHF
d_call: TRBD1; j_call: TRBJ2-7; v_call: TRBV29-1; clone_size: .; cdr3_nt: TGCAGCGTTGAACCGGACAGGGGGCAGTTCTACGAGCAGTACTTC; cdr3_aa: CSVEPDRGQFYEQYF
d_call: .; j_call: TRBJ1-1; v_call: TRBV30; clone_size: .; cdr3_nt: TGTGCCTGGACCCAGGACCTCACTGAAGCTTTCTTT; cdr3_aa: CAWTQDLTEAFF
d_call: .; j_call: TRBJ1-5; v_call: TRBV10-3; clone_size: many; cdr3_nt: TGTGCCATCAGTGACAGGGCGGTTCAGCCCCAGCATTTT; cdr3_aa: CAISDRAVQPQHF
d_call: .; j_call: TRBJ2-7; v_call: TRBV6-6; clone_size: many; cdr3_nt: TGTGCCAGCAGTTACTCTCCGGGAGAGGGAGAGCAGTACTTC; cdr3_aa: CASSYSPGEGEQYF
d_call: TRBD1; j_call: TRBJ1-2; v_call: TRBV24-1; clone_size: .; cdr3_nt: TGTGCCACCCACAGGGGGGGCTATGGCTACACCTTC; cdr3_aa: CATHRGGYGYTF
d_call: TRBD1; j_call: TRBJ1-2; v_call: TRBV15; clone_size: .; cdr3_nt: TGTGCCACCAGAACCGGACAGGGCTATGGCTACACCTTC; cdr3_aa: CATRTGQGYGYTF
d_call: TRBD1; j_call: TRBJ1-3; v_call: TRBV5-1; clone_size: many; cdr3_nt: TGCGCCAGCAGCTTGGACGACAGGGTTCAGGGTTTCTCTGGAAACACCATATATTTT; cdr3_aa: CASSLDDRVQGFSGNTIYF
d_call: .; j_call: TRBJ2-4; v_call: TRBV5-1; clone_size: .; cdr3_nt: TGCGCCAGCAGCTTGGACACAGGGTTGAACATTCAGTACTTC; cdr3_aa: CASSLDTGLNIQYF
d_call: TRBD1; j_call: TRBJ1-1; v_call: TRBV2; clone_size: many; cdr3_nt: TGTGCCAGCAGAGTCACAGGGGACACTGAAGCTTTCTTT; cdr3_aa: CASRVTGDTEAFF
d_call: TRBD1; j_call: TRBJ1-3; v_call: TRBV2; clone_size: .; cdr3_nt: TGTGCCAGCAGCGCAACAGGGGACACCATATATTTT; cdr3_aa: CASSATGDTIYF
d_call: TRBD1; j_call: TRBJ2-7; v_call: TRBV29-1; clone_size: .; cdr3_nt: TGCAGCGTTGTAGGGGACAGCGGCTCCTACGAGCAGTACTTC; cdr3_aa: CSVVGDSGSYEQYF
d_call: .; j_call: TRBJ1-1; v_call: TRBV15; clone_size: .; cdr3_nt: TGTGCCACCAGCAGCCCAACAAACACTGAAGCTTTCTTT; cdr3_aa: CATSSPTNTEAFF
d_call: .; j_call: TRBJ1-4; v_call: TRBV15; clone_size: many; cdr3_nt: TGTGCCACCAGCACCCGAGACATAGGGGAAAAACTGTTTTTT; cdr3_aa: CATSTRDIGEKLFF
d_call: .; j_call: TRBJ1-1; v_call: TRBV6-5; clone_size: .; cdr3_nt: TGTGCCAGCACCGAAAAGGGTAGAACTGAAGCTTTCTTT; cdr3_aa: CASTEKGRTEAFF
d_call: TRBD1; j_call: TRBJ1-1; v_call: TRBV29-1; clone_size: .; cdr3_nt: TGCAGCGTTCGCAACAGGGGTACGAACACTGAAGCTTTCTTT; cdr3_aa: CSVRNRGTNTEAFF
d_call: .; j_call: TRBJ1-2; v_call: TRBV29-1; clone_size: .; cdr3_nt: TGCAGCGTCCGAGACAATAACTATGGCTACACCTTC; cdr3_aa: CSVRDNNYGYTF
d_call: .; j_call: TRBJ1-3; v_call: TRBV13; clone_size: few; cdr3_nt: TGTGCCAGCAGCTTATTTGGTTTTCTCGGAAACACCATATATTTT; cdr3_aa: CASSLFGFLGNTIYF
d_call: TRBD1; j_call: TRBJ2-2; v_call: TRBV2; clone_size: few; cdr3_nt: TGTGCCAGCATGGACAGGGGGAACACCGGGGAGCTGTTTTTT; cdr3_aa: CASMDRGNTGELFF
d_call: TRBD1; j_call: TRBJ2-5; v_call: TRBV2; clone_size: many; cdr3_nt: TGTGCCAGCAGATTGATCTGGACAGGGCGGGAGACCCAGTACTTC; cdr3_aa: CASRLIWTGRETQYF
d_call: TRBD1; j_call: TRBJ1-2; v_call: TRBV5-4; clone_size: .; cdr3_nt: TGTGCCAGCAGCTTGCCCCAGGGGGTATCCCCCTCTGGGGGCGGCTACACCTTC; cdr3_aa: CASSLPQGVSPSGGGYTF
d_call: .; j_call: TRBJ1-4; v_call: TRBV7-6; clone_size: .; cdr3_nt: TGTGCCAGCAGCCCTACGTCGGGTAGCACGGGAAAACTGTTTTTT; cdr3_aa: CASSPTSGSTGKLFF
d_call: .; j_call: TRBJ2-7; v_call: TRBV3-1; clone_size: .; cdr3_nt: TGTGCCAGCAGCCCTGGGGCGATAAGCTACGAGCAGTACTTC; cdr3_aa: CASSPGAISYEQYF
d_call: .; j_call: TRBJ1-1; v_call: TRBV5-1; clone_size: .; cdr3_nt: TGCGCCAGCAGCTTGTTCAGTTCGGGGACTGAAGCTTTCTTT; cdr3_aa: CASSLFSSGTEAFF
d_call: .; j_call: TRBJ1-2; v_call: TRBV15; clone_size: .; cdr3_nt: TGTGCCACCAGCAGCCGCCCCGGGACCTACTATGGCTACACCTTC; cdr3_aa: CATSSRPGTYYGYTF